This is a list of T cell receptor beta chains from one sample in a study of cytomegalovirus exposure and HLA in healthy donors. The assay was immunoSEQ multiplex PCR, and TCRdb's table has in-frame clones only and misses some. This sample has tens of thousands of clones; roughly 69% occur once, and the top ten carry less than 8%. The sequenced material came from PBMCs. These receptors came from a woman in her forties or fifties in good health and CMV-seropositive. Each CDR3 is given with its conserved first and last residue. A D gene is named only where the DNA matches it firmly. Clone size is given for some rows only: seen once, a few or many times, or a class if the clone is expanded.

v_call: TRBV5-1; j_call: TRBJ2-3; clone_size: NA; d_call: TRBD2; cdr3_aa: CASSAMTSGGVTDTQYF; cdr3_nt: TGCGCCAGCAGCGCCATGACTAGCGGGGGGGTCACAGATACGCAGTATTTT
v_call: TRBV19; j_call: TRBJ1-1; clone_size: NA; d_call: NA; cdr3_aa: CASSTKEVNTEAFF; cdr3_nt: TGTGCCAGTAGTACTAAAGAGGTTAACACTGAAGCTTTCTTT
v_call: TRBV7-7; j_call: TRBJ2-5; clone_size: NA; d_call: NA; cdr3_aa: CASSLFQGSRETQYF; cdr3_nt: TGTGCTAGCAGCTTATTCCAGGGATCTCGGGAGACCCAGTACTTC
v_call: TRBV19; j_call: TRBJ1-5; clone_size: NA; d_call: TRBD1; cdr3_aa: CASSTPGQGLPMGNQPQHF; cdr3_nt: TGTGCCAGTAGTACACCGGGACAGGGGCTACCGATGGGCAATCAGCCCCAGCATTTT
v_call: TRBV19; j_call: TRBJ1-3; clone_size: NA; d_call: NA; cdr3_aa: CASTSPADAGNTIYF; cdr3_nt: TGTGCCAGTACATCCCCAGCGGATGCTGGAAACACCATATATTTT
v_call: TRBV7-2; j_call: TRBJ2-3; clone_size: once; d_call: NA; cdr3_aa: CASSLGGAGFSGTQYF; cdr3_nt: TGTGCCAGCAGCTTAGGAGGGGCGGGGTTTAGCGGTACGCAGTATTTT
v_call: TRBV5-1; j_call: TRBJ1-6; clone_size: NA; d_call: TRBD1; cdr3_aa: CASSQDRGGSPLHF; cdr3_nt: TGCGCCAGCAGTCAGGACAGGGGTGGTTCACCCCTCCACTTT
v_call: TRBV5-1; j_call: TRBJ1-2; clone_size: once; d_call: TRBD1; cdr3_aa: CASSNRGKGYTF; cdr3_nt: TGCGCCAGCAGTAACAGGGGGAAAGGCTACACCTTC
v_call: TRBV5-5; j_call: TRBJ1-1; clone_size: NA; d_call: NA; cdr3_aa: CASSLDMNTEAFF; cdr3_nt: TGTGCCAGCAGCCTGGACATGAACACTGAAGCTTTCTTT
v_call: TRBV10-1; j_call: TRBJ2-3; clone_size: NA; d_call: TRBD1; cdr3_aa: CASSETQDRTDTQYF; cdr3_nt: TGCGCCAGCAGTGAGACCCAGGACAGGACAGATACGCAGTATTTT
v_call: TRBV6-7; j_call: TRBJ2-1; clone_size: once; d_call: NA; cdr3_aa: CANLNEQFF; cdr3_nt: TGTGCCAATCTCAATGAGCAGTTCTTC
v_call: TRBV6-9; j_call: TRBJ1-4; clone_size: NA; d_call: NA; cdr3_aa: CAGPGVQLMKNCFF; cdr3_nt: NA
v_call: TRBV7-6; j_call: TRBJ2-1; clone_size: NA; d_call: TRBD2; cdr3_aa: CASSPLAGGPGFYNEQFF; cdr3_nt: TGTGCCAGCAGTCCTCTAGCGGGGGGGCCGGGGTTCTACAATGAGCAGTTCTTC
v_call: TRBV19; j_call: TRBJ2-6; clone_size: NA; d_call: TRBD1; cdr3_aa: CASSTDIADRGRGSGANVLTF; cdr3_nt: TGTGCCAGTAGTACCGATATCGCCGACAGGGGGCGCGGGTCTGGGGCCAACGTCCTGACTTTC
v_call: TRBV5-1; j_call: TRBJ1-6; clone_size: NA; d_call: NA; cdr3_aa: CASSPVAGDDSPLHF; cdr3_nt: TGCGCCAGCAGCCCAGTGGCAGGGGATGATTCACCCCTCCACTTT
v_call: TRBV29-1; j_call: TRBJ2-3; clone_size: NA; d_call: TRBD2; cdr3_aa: CSVAGTSGGRADTQYF; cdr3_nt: TGCAGCGTTGCCGGGACTAGCGGGGGACGCGCAGATACGCAGTATTTT
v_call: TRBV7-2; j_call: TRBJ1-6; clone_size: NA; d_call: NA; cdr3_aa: CASSQGISPLHF; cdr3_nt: TGTGCCAGCAGCCAGGGGATTTCACCCCTCCACTTT
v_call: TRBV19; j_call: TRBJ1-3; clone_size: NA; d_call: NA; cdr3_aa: CASSTQGFGNTIYF; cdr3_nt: TGTGCCAGTAGTACCCAGGGGTTCGGAAACACCATATATTTT
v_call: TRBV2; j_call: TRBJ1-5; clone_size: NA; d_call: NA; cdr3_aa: CASSEALAQPQHF; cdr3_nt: TGTGCCAGCAGTGAAGCCCTAGCTCAGCCCCAGCATTTT
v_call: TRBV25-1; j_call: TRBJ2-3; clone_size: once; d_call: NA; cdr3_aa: CASSESGGSSTDTQYF; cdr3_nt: TGTGCCAGCAGTGAATCGGGGGGCTCTAGCACAGATACGCAGTATTTT
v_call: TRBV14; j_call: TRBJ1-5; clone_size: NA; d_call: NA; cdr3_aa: CASSQLGGNQPQHF; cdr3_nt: TGTGCCAGCAGCCAATTGGGCGGCAATCAGCCCCAGCATTTT
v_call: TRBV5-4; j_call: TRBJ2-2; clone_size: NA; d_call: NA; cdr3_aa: CASSPVNTGELFF; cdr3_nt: TGTGCCAGCAGCCCCGTTAACACCGGGGAGCTGTTTTTT
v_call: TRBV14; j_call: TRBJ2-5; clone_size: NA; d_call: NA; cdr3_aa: CASSHRNNRARETQYF; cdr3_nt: TGTGCCAGCAGCCACCGAAACAACAGGGCGAGGGAGACCCAGTACTTC